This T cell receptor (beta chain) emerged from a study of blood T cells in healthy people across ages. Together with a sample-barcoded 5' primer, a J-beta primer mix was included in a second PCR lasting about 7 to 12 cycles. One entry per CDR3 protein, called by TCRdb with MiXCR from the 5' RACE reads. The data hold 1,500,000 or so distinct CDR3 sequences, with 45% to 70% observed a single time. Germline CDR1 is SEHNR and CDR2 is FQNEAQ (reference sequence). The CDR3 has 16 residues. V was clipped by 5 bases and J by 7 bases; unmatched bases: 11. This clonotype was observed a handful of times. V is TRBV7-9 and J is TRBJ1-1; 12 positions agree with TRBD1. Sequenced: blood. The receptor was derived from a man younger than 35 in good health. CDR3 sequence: CASSQSPGQGAGEAFF. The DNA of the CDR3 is TGTGCCAGCAGCCAATCCCCGGGACAGGGGGCTGGTGAAGCTTTCTTT.